This T cell receptor (beta chain) is drawn from a study of blood T cell repertoires in COVID-19. Study details: The study drew acute and convalescent COVID-19 samples from the United States, Italy and Spain. T cells, B-cell-depleted T cells, or PBMCs provided the cDNA or gDNA that served as material.

Per the original methods: Reference gene primer amplification gave estimated nucleated cell counts. Sequenced by immunoSEQ multiplex PCR; TCRdb stores in-frame clones only, minus some. V, J and clone size derive from that table, while D and trimming were established from the DNA sequence. The sample holds about 86,000 clones, approximately 80% seen once. CDR1 SGDLS and CDR2 YYNGEE come from the germline V gene. V gave up 4 bases and J gave up 10 bases; unmatched junction bases: 10. The CDR3 sequence is 13 residues long. The genes are TRBV9 and TRBJ2-5, with 7 nucleotides matching TRBD2. The source of this sequence is a woman aged 80 or over with active or convalescent COVID-19. The sequenced material came from peripheral blood. CDR3 sequence reads: CASSPRDYGGQYF. CDR3 nucleotide sequence: TGTGCCAGCAGCCCCAGGGACTACGGAGGCCAGTACTTC.